The 20 T cell receptor beta chains given below trace back to one sample, sequenced in a study of T cell responses to AZD1222 COVID-19 vaccine. Produced via immunoSEQ multiplex PCR; TCRdb's table is partial and in-frame only. The sample lists about 130,000 clones, about 91% occurring once. The material was peripheral blood, obtained on day 0 of AZD1222 vaccination. The receptors come from an adult in good health.

The genes are TRBV4-2 and TRBJ2-7; D possibly matches TRBD1 or TRBD2 (5 bases each). Germline V gives CDR1 LGHNA, CDR2 YNFKEQ. With 4 bases removed from V and 0 bases from J, the gap between germline ends came to 13 bases. This CDR3 spans 15 amino acids. This CDR3 is CASSRPGTGSYEQYF. The CDR3 coding sequence is TGTGCCAGCAGCCGGCCTGGGACGGGCTCCTACGAGCAGTACTTC.

The V call is TRBV18, the J call TRBJ1-5; TRBD1 aligns across 8 bases. J was trimmed by 4 bases and V by 4 bases; bases with no gene match: 9. The CDR3 has 16 amino acids. Germline V CDR1 and CDR2: KGHSH, LQKENI. The CDR3 loop is CASSLTSGTGNQPQHF. The DNA for the CDR3 is TGTGCCAGCTCACTTACATCCGGGACAGGTAATCAGCCCCAGCATTTT.

The sample holds one count of this clone. The rearrangement joins TRBV5-4 to TRBJ1-1; TRBD1 aligns across 9 bases. V was pared by 3 bases and J by 1 base, with 7 bases of the junction left unmatched. The germline V gene has CDR1 SGHNT and CDR2 YYREEE (reference sequence). The CDR3 loop spans 16 amino acids. The CDR3 DNA reads TGTGCCAGCAGCTCTCCGCCGGGACAGGGGAACACTGAAGCTTTCTTT. The encoded protein is CASSSPPGQGNTEAFF.

This clone was counted ten times or more. This chain connects TRBV6-5 to TRBJ1-1, with D hard to call. V lost 7 bases, J lost 2 bases, and 11 bases lay in between. From germline, CDR1 is MNHEY and CDR2 SVGAGI. The CDR3 has 13 amino acids. In DNA, the CDR3 is TGTGCCAGCACCAACACGGCCAACACTGAAGCTTTCTTT. This gives the protein CASTNTANTEAFF.

V usage is TRBV4-1 and J usage is TRBJ1-5; weak D call: TRBD1 (6 bases). With 4 bases removed from V and 0 bases from J, the gap between germline ends came to 10 bases. Germline assignment: CDR1 MGHRA and CDR2 YSYEKL. This CDR3 has 15 residues. The CDR3 protein is CASSPQGNSNQPQHF. Written as DNA, the CDR3 is TGCGCCAGCAGCCCTCAGGGGAATAGCAATCAGCCCCAGCATTTT.

This sequence joins TRBV4-1 and TRBJ1-1, with D uncertain. Between the trimmed V and J ends, which lost 5 bases and 1 base, there was a span of 8 bases. Germline V gene lookup returns CDR1 MGHRA and CDR2 YSYEKL. The CDR3 covers 13 residues. This chain's CDR3 is CASSAHTNTEAFF. The CDR3 region has the DNA TGCGCCAGCAGCGCCCACACGAACACTGAAGCTTTCTTT.

The chain uses TRBV19 and TRBJ2-3, with 10 positions matching TRBD2. CDR1 and CDR2 from the germline V gene are LNHDA and SQIVND (reference sequence). The J segment lost 4 bases and the V segment lost 2 bases, leaving 6 bases of the junction unmatched. The CDR3 has 16 amino acids. CDR3 sequence: CASSILERGGSDTQYF. The DNA of the CDR3 is TGTGCCAGTAGTATATTGGAGCGGGGGGGCTCAGATACGCAGTATTTT.

The chain carries TRBV7-2 and TRBJ2-7; the D is unclear. The ends were cut back, 3 bases at V and 2 bases at J, with 5 bases in the middle. The germline CDR1 and CDR2 sequences are SGHTA and FQGNSA. This CDR3 has 12 residues. The CDR3 nucleotides are TGTGCCAGCAGCTTGGATGCCTACGAGCAGTACTTC. As protein: CASSLDAYEQYF.

The chain employs TRBV2 and TRBJ1-2, with D possibly TRBD1 on 6 matching bases. This CDR3 is built from 16 residues. Trimming pared 8 bases from V and 8 bases from J, leaving 27 bases between. Germline V gene lookup returns CDR1 SNHLY and CDR2 FYNNEI. The CDR3 here is CASVDPETGDLGGYTF. Here the CDR3 DNA reads TGTGCCAGCGTGGACCCCGAGACAGGTGACCTTGGGGGCTACACCTTC. The variable domain in full, with the rest retrieved from reference TRBV2 and TRBJ1-2, is EPEVTQTPSHQVTQMGQEVILRCVPISNHLYFYWYRQILGQKVEFLVSFYNNEISEKSEIFDDQFSVERPDGSNFTLKIRSTKLEDSAMYFCASVDPETGDLGGYTFGSGTRLTVV.

V and J are TRBV7-5 and TRBJ1-5; TRBD1 is the table's D call, not checked against the DNA. TRBV7-5 is classified as a pseudogene. CDR3 size: 16 residues. The CDR3 is CARSPGTGDSNQPQHF. The CDR3 nucleotides read TGTGCCAGAAGCCCGGGGACAGGGGATAGCAATCAGCCCCAGCATTTT.

CDR3 protein: CASSSGTSGGGTDTQYF. CDR3 sequence (DNA): TGCGCCAGCAGCTCCGGGACTAGCGGGGGGGGCACAGATACGCAGTATTTT. V and J are TRBV5-1 and TRBJ2-3, with TRBD2 identical over 16 bases. From germline, CDR1 is SGHRS and CDR2 YFSETQ. This CDR3 region has 17 residues. Trimming cost V 3 bases and J 1 base; bases outside gene matches: 2.

The V call is TRBV5-6, the J call TRBJ2-3, with TRBD2 matching over 12 bases. J gave up 2 bases and V 1 base, and 5 bases lay outside the gene matches. The CDR3 is 17 residues long. Germline CDR1 reads SGHDT; CDR2 reads YYEEEE. The DNA for the CDR3 is TGTGCCAGCAGCTTGCGGACTAGCGGGGCCTTCACAGATACGCAGTATTTT. Protein product: CASSLRTSGAFTDTQYF.

The rearrangement uses TRBV2 and TRBJ2-7, with D possibly matching TRBD2 (5 bases). Germline V gives CDR1 SNHLY, CDR2 FYNNEI. The CDR3 spans 12 residues. Trimming pared 7 bases from V and 0 bases from J, leaving 7 bases between. The CDR3 here is CASKGSSYEQYF. The CDR3 nucleotides are TGTGCCAGCAAAGGGAGCTCCTACGAGCAGTACTTC.

The chain recombines TRBV18 with TRBJ1-3; TRBD1 matches at 12 bases. Germline loops: CDR1 KGHSH, CDR2 LQKENI. The CDR3 length is 16 residues. V was clipped by 3 bases and J by 3 bases; unmatched bases: 3. The CDR3 sequence is CASSPGQGAFGNTIYF. The CDR3, as DNA: TGTGCCAGCTCACCGGGACAGGGGGCTTTTGGAAACACCATATATTTT.

The chain is built from TRBV9 and TRBJ2-2; D is perhaps TRBD1 (5 bases). Germline CDR1 SGDLS, CDR2 YYNGEE. CDR3 length: 14 residues. Trimming removed 2 bases from V and 3 bases from J, with 8 bases in between. The CDR3 region is CASSVDTYTGELFF. The DNA for the CDR3 is TGTGCCAGCAGCGTGGACACTTACACCGGGGAGCTGTTTTTT.

The chain couples TRBV7-3 to TRBJ2-1; D remains ambiguous. This CDR3 contains 14 residues. The V end was cut by 2 bases, the J end by 7 bases, with 12 bases between. CDR1 is SGHTA and CDR2 is FQGTGA in the germline V gene. The DNA for the CDR3 is TGTGCCAGCAGCTTAGGCCAGGCCTGGAATGAGCAGTTCTTC. Its protein product is CASSLGQAWNEQFF.

The sample holds one count of this clone. The gene calls are TRBV2 and TRBJ2-4, with a weak D call TRBD1 (6 bases). CDR1 and CDR2 (germline): SNHLY, FYNNEI. V was pared by 4 bases and J by 6 bases, with 16 bases between. The CDR3 extends over 15 amino acids. In nucleotides, the CDR3 is TGTGCCAGCAGTGGCCCGGCAGGGGCTAGAAACATTCAGTACTTC. It specifies CASSGPAGARNIQYF.

This clone was detected once. This sequence joins TRBV27 and TRBJ1-2; 7 bases fit TRBD1. The CDR3 contains 15 residues. Germline CDR1 and CDR2: MNHEY and SMNVEV (reference sequence). V gave up 4 bases and J gave up 4 bases; unmatched junction bases: 9. CDR3 loop: CASSSLTGTPYGYTF. The CDR3 region has the DNA TGTGCCAGCAGTTCCCTGACAGGGACCCCCTATGGCTACACCTTC.

V gene TRBV18 combines with J gene TRBJ1-1, with 7 bases aligning to TRBD1. The V gene end was trimmed by 0 bases and the J gene end by 1 base; junction bases not matched to a gene: 2. Germline V gene lookup returns CDR1 KGHSH and CDR2 LQKENI. The CDR3 runs 15 residues. CDR3 bases: TGTGCCAGCTCACCACCGAACAGGGGGAACACTGAAGCTTTCTTT. Its translation: CASSPPNRGNTEAFF.

This clone was seen a single time. The CDR3 coding sequence is TGTGCCAGCAGTTACTCGAAGTTGGGGGGTCGGGCCCTCCACTTT. It translates to CASSYSKLGGRALHF. The V call is TRBV6-5, the J call TRBJ1-6, with D possibly matching TRBD1 (5 bases). Germline values: CDR1 MNHEY, CDR2 SVGAGI. Trimming cost V 0 bases and J 14 bases, with 17 bases left between them. CDR3 length equals 15 residues.